The present T cell receptor beta chain was sequenced within a study of T cell responses to AZD1222 COVID-19 vaccine. Overall study: Pooling covered second doses at about 4 or about 12 weeks. Overall study findings and caveats: Donors skewed white British and female; clonal diversity was possibly underestimated. The study found Spike-specific TCR breadth and depth rose after two AZD1222 doses. Spike regions recognized by vaccine-associated CD4 TCRs spanned the protein, led by 160-218 and 743-854.

The germline V gene has CDR1 SQVTM and CDR2 ANQGSEA. The CDR3 loop spans 14 amino acids. Trimming cost V 4 bases and J 1 base, with 13 bases left between them. Sequenced by immunoSEQ multiplex PCR; TCRdb stores in-frame clones only, minus some. The data contain approximately 140,000 clones, 93% of them seen just once; the ten biggest clones take up around 4.7%. Comments on this clone: Its specificity is unknown.

This receptor was taken from an adult in good health. This specimen was peripheral blood, taken on day 0 of AZD1222 vaccination. The chain has TRBV29-1 and TRBJ1-1; D may be TRBD1 (5 bases). CDR3 nucleotide sequence: TGCAGCGTTGGCGGGGGGAGCTGGAACACTGAAGCTTTCTTT. Translating it yields CSVGGGSWNTEAFF.